This TCR beta chain came from a study of CD8+CD57+ T cells in acquired aplastic anemia. On the study more broadly: The average for DNA from sorted CD4+ and CD8+ cells was around 3.5 ug. Notes on the study in general: Sharing between patients and controls was observed for twenty-nine CD8+ CDR3 sequences. Between patients and controls, CD8+ Simpson's diversity did not vary significantly.

This clonotype was seen many times. Its antigen remains unidentified. Genomic DNA was employed as the template in profiling TCR beta VDJ and CDR3. MiXCR, applied by TCRdb to the reads, yields one record per CDR3 protein. The repertoire holds roughly 220,000 distinct CDR3 sequences, with 60% to 80% as singletons. Selection for sequencing was limited to patients who had shown CD8+CD57+ cell expansion by flow cytometry. Blood was sampled before the patients had received any therapy. The CDR3 totals 15 residues. Germline V gives CDR1 SGHRS, CDR2 YFSETQ. The V and J ends lost 2 bases and 1 base respectively, with 13 bases between them.

The chain is built from TRBV5-1 and TRBJ2-7; unclear D gene. The sequencing input was sorted CD4+, CD8+, or CD8+CD57+ T cells (not recorded which) from PBMCs. This clonotype originated in a human donor with aplastic anemia. CDR3 DNA: TGCGCCAGCAGCTTCCGGCCAGGCGAATCCTACGAGCAGTACTTC. This encodes CASSFRPGESYEQYF.